Listed below are T cell receptor beta chains from one sample, sequenced in a study of cytomegalovirus exposure and HLA in healthy donors. Data came from immunoSEQ multiplex PCR; TCRdb stores just in-frame clones and leaves some out. The data contain approximately 150,000 clones, around 80% of them singletons. The material sequenced was PBMCs. The receptor source for this set is a man aged 18 to 30 in good health and CMV-seropositive. CDR3s leave out the opening cysteine and the closing phenylalanine or tryptophan. The order of the fields is clone size, V gene, CDR3 protein. A row's size may be missing; if present it is once, few, many or a size class.

>NA|TRBV7-3
ASSLTLLTGEQY
>NA|TRBV10-3
AISRDRPASTDTQY
>NA|TRBV19
ASRTSSGPFNEQF
>NA|TRBV10-3
AISESNRAETQY
>once|TRBV9
ASSVRQAGNTIY
>NA|TRBV6-4
ASSDTDRRTDTQY
>NA|TRBV5-1
ASTLRAGPYEQY
>NA|TRBV4-2
ASSQAPGPNGYT
>NA|TRBV14
ASSQPRVTYNEQF
>NA|TRBV14
ASSNRGLRAF
>NA|TRBV10-2
ASTGQANSPLH
>NA|TRBV5-1
ASSLGGARAFREQY
>NA|TRBV28
ASSLGLAVTYEQY
>NA|TRBV6-5
ASSRTENQPQH
>once|TRBV4-1
ASSHTGGRTMNTEAF
>NA|TRBV15
ATAGQRNIQY
>NA|TRBV6-6
ASRRDRGVPTEQY
>NA|TRBV6-1
ASRPNRASGNTIY
>NA|TRBV19
ASSTIGKTGYEQY
>NA|TRBV5-1
ASSPGTGALNTGAF
>NA|TRBV28
ASSLTGDNQPQH
>NA|TRBV25-1
ASSDDWVDEKLF
>once|TRBV6-5
ASSYSGEQREQY
>NA|TRBV29-1
SVTRTPGLAGDTQY
>NA|TRBV27
ASSLYRTRPDNEQF
>NA|TRBV4-3
ASSHRPGLYDGYT
>NA|TRBV11-2
ASSSIRTGETEAF
>NA|TRBV5-8
ASSLRLAGLKNTQY
>NA|TRBV5-1
ASSFADTYNSPLH
>NA|TRBV5-4
ASSSRLESTDTQY
>NA|TRBV27
ASSLEAGLRNTEAF